A selection of T cell receptor beta chains follows, all from one sample in a study of CD8+ T cells in alopecia areata. Generated by immunoSEQ multiplex PCR, the TCRdb table keeps only in-frame clones and is missing some. The sample lists about 94,000 clones, just over 70% occurring once. The sequencing here drew on CD8+ T cells sorted from blood, taken at week 44, from a patient treated with tofacitinib. The receptors were sampled from a human donor with alopecia areata. Each CDR3 is given with its conserved first and last residue. The order of the fields is CDR3 length, clone size, D gene, V gene, J gene, CDR3 protein, CDR3 DNA. The D gene is left open where the match is weak. Some rows mark clone size as missing; the rest say once, few, many or name a class of expanded clone.

len: 16; abundance: -; d_gene: -; v_gene: TRBV4-3; j_gene: TRBJ2-7; CDR3aa: CASSQGTTGAIYEQYF; CDR3nt: TGCGCCAGCAGCCAAGGGACTACCGGGGCCATCTACGAGCAGTACTTC
len: 14; abundance: -; d_gene: -; v_gene: TRBV6-6; j_gene: TRBJ2-5; CDR3aa: CASSYSTPSETQYF; CDR3nt: TGTGCCAGCAGTTACTCGACGCCTTCCGAGACCCAGTACTTC
len: 14; abundance: few; d_gene: -; v_gene: TRBV4-3; j_gene: TRBJ1-5; CDR3aa: CASSRSYSNQPQHF; CDR3nt: TGCGCCAGCAGCCGCTCCTATAGCAATCAGCCCCAGCATTTT
len: 13; abundance: -; d_gene: TRBD1; v_gene: TRBV30; j_gene: TRBJ2-7; CDR3aa: CAWRGQGGYEQYF; CDR3nt: TGTGCCTGGAGGGGACAGGGGGGTTACGAGCAGTACTTC
len: 16; abundance: -; d_gene: TRBD2; v_gene: TRBV4-3; j_gene: TRBJ2-3; CDR3aa: CASSPGTSGGAYTQYF; CDR3nt: TGCGCCAGCAGCCCCGGGACTAGCGGGGGGGCATATACGCAGTATTTT
len: 13; abundance: once; d_gene: -; v_gene: TRBV2; j_gene: TRBJ1-1; CDR3aa: CASSPRGFTEAFF; CDR3nt: TGTGCCAGCAGTCCCCGGGGTTTCACTGAAGCTTTCTTT
len: 11; abundance: -; d_gene: -; v_gene: TRBV7-9; j_gene: TRBJ1-1; CDR3aa: CASSLGTEAFF; CDR3nt: TGTGCCAGCAGCTTAGGGACTGAAGCTTTCTTT
len: 15; abundance: -; d_gene: TRBD1; v_gene: TRBV30; j_gene: TRBJ2-3; CDR3aa: CAWSLDRGFTDTQYF; CDR3nt: TGTGCCTGGAGTCTAGACAGGGGATTCACAGATACGCAGTATTTT
len: 13; abundance: few; d_gene: -; v_gene: TRBV7-7; j_gene: TRBJ2-3; CDR3aa: CASSLGLTDTQYF; CDR3nt: TGTGCCAGCAGCTTAGGGCTCACAGATACGCAGTATTTT
len: 16; abundance: -; d_gene: -; v_gene: TRBV6-6; j_gene: TRBJ2-1; CDR3aa: CASTTGGLAPYNEQFF; CDR3nt: TGTGCCAGCACCACCGGGGGGCTTGCCCCCTACAATGAGCAGTTCTTC
len: 14; abundance: -; d_gene: -; v_gene: TRBV30; j_gene: TRBJ1-1; CDR3aa: CAWSEDPLNTEAFF; CDR3nt: TGTGCCTGGAGTGAGGACCCATTGAACACTGAAGCTTTCTTT
len: 13; abundance: few; d_gene: -; v_gene: TRBV11-2; j_gene: TRBJ2-5; CDR3aa: CASSLEALETQYF; CDR3nt: TGTGCCAGCAGCTTAGAGGCGTTGGAGACCCAGTACTTC
len: 15; abundance: -; d_gene: TRBD1; v_gene: TRBV6-5; j_gene: TRBJ1-1; CDR3aa: CASSLRGVVGTEAFF; CDR3nt: TGTGCCAGCAGCCTCAGGGGGGTAGTAGGGACTGAAGCTTTCTTT
len: 15; abundance: -; d_gene: TRBD1; v_gene: TRBV5-1; j_gene: TRBJ2-3; CDR3aa: CASSDLQGETDTQYF; CDR3nt: TGCGCCAGCAGTGACCTTCAGGGGGAAACAGATACGCAGTATTTT
len: 14; abundance: few; d_gene: -; v_gene: TRBV7-9; j_gene: TRBJ2-7; CDR3aa: CASSNRAVANEQYF; CDR3nt: TGTGCCAGCAGCAACCGAGCGGTTGCTAACGAGCAGTACTTC
len: 14; abundance: once; d_gene: TRBD1; v_gene: TRBV5-6; j_gene: TRBJ2-7; CDR3aa: CASSPTGTGGEQYF; CDR3nt: TGTGCCAGCAGCCCAACCGGGACAGGGGGCGAGCAGTACTTC
len: 13; abundance: -; d_gene: -; v_gene: TRBV19; j_gene: TRBJ1-1; CDR3aa: CASSQEPNTEAFF; CDR3nt: TGTGCCAGCTCCCAGGAACCGAACACTGAAGCTTTCTTT
len: 13; abundance: -; d_gene: -; v_gene: TRBV4-3; j_gene: TRBJ2-3; CDR3aa: CASSQDRAGTQYF; CDR3nt: TGCGCCAGCAGCCAAGATCGGGCGGGTACGCAGTATTTT
len: 11; abundance: -; d_gene: -; v_gene: TRBV2; j_gene: TRBJ2-1; CDR3aa: CANKNYNEQFF; CDR3nt: TGTGCCAACAAAAATTACAATGAGCAGTTCTTC
len: 21; abundance: few; d_gene: -; v_gene: TRBV21-1; j_gene: TRBJ1-6; CDR3aa: CASAQPSPRDSSWALNSPLHF; CDR3nt: TGTGCCAGCGCTCAACCAAGCCCCCGGGACAGTTCTTGGGCGTTGAATTCACCCCTCCACTTT
len: 15; abundance: once; d_gene: -; v_gene: TRBV7-2; j_gene: TRBJ1-1; CDR3aa: CASSSEITGRAEAFF; CDR3nt: TGTGCCAGCAGCTCAGAGATTACCGGACGGGCTGAAGCTTTCTTT
len: 15; abundance: -; d_gene: TRBD2; v_gene: TRBV7-6; j_gene: TRBJ2-1; CDR3aa: CASSFGGGALNEQFF; CDR3nt: TGTGCCAGCAGCTTCGGCGGGGGGGCCCTAAATGAGCAGTTCTTC
len: 14; abundance: -; d_gene: -; v_gene: TRBV28; j_gene: TRBJ2-7; CDR3aa: CASSLEGFSYEQYF; CDR3nt: TGTGCCAGCAGTTTGGAAGGATTTTCCTACGAGCAGTACTTC
len: 14; abundance: -; d_gene: -; v_gene: TRBV30; j_gene: TRBJ1-1; CDR3aa: CAWDPSQGRGEAFF; CDR3nt: TGTGCCTGGGACCCCAGCCAGGGGAGAGGGGAAGCTTTCTTT
len: 15; abundance: -; d_gene: -; v_gene: TRBV7-3; j_gene: TRBJ2-3; CDR3aa: CASSLYGGRTDTQYF; CDR3nt: TGTGCCAGCAGCTTATACGGGGGGCGCACAGATACGCAGTATTTT
len: 15; abundance: -; d_gene: TRBD2; v_gene: TRBV30; j_gene: TRBJ2-1; CDR3aa: CAWSETSGATWEQFF; CDR3nt: TGTGCCTGGAGTGAGACTAGCGGGGCCACGTGGGAGCAGTTCTTC